The 4 T cell receptor beta chains below were found in one sample sequenced in a study of esophageal squamous cell carcinoma under preoperative chemotherapy. Time point of the sample: before preoperative PTX-NDP chemotherapy. TCRdb analysed the PCR reads with MiXCR anew, one entry per CDR3 protein. The sample includes about 12,000 distinct CDR3 sequences, around 50% of them seen just once. The sample was collected from a patient given preoperative chemotherapy. Receptors were obtained from a human donor with esophageal squamous cell carcinoma. The donor label of this sample is uncertain.

As regards this clonotype: With a much larger clone just one base away, this may be a read error. The chain joins TRBV12-3 or TRBV12-4 to TRBJ2-3; a weak D match, TRBD2 (7 bases). The J call may be mistaken, given a closer DNA end match to TRBJ2-1. The CDR3 has 13 amino acids. CDR3 coding DNA: TGTGCCAGCATCGATTCGGGGGGCTATGAGCAGTTCTTC. Protein product: CASIDSGGYEQFF.

This clonotype came up a few times. This chain connects TRBV6-1 to TRBJ2-1; no clear D gene. The J call may be faulty, since TRBJ2-5 better matches the DNA end. Germline V gene sequence: CDR1 MNHNS, CDR2 SASEGT. This CDR3 region has 14 residues. CDR3 protein: CASSEGLSLGTQYF. The CDR3 bases are TGTGCCAGCAGTGAAGGTTTGAGCCTCGGAACCCAGTACTTC.

The V call is TRBV7-2, the J call TRBJ2-7; possibly TRBD1 for D (6 bases). Looked up from germline, CDR1 is SGHTA and CDR2 is FQGNSA. V lost 3 bases, J lost 0 bases, and 12 bases lay in between. This CDR3 spans 15 amino acids. The CDR3 is CASSFFRTDSYEQYF. CDR3 DNA sequence: TGTGCCAGCAGCTTCTTCCGGACAGACTCCTACGAGCAGTACTTC. The full variable domain, completed using reference TRBV7-2 and TRBJ2-7, is GAGVSQSPSNKVTEKGKDVELRCDPISGHTALYWYRQSLGQGLEFLIYFQGNSAPDKSGLPSDRFSAERTGGSVSTLTIQRTQQEDSAVYLCASSFFRTDSYEQYFGPGTRLTVT.

This clonotype is judged large. V gene TRBV6-1 combines with J gene TRBJ2-1, with D perhaps matching TRBD1 or TRBD2 (6 bases each). Judging by the DNA end, TRBJ2-7 fits better; the J call may be wrong. The CDR3 has 15 residues. The germline gives CDR1 MNHNS, CDR2 SASEGT. CDR3 nucleotides: TGTGCCAGCACCAGGGGTGTGGGGGGCTACAATGAGCAGTACTTC. It codes for CASTRGVGGYNEQYF.